Detailed here is one TCR beta chain. Its antigen is currently not known. No qualities accompany the bases; no much larger clone lies one base away. This record comes from a study of blood T cell repertoires in COVID-19 (dated by TCRdb to the early 2020s). Background for the entire study: The collaborator samples originated in the United States, Italy and Spain and spanned the acute and convalescent phases of COVID-19. A de-identified subject ID, COVID-19 status, age in years and sex were almost always included in the sample metadata. The samples were drawn from two sources: the first 160 participants of the ongoing ImmuneRACE study, and over 950 subjects contributed by 6 global collaborators. Subjects who had been exposed to COVID-19, were actively infected with it, or had recovered from it provided the deeply sampled blood TCRbeta repertoires that made up the dataset. A freely available public database, intended as a resource for researchers studying the immune response to SARS-CoV-2, is where the repertoires were released. Where available, HLA class I and class II types were obtained from metadata supplied by the sample provider rather than from assay-based typing. The material from the prospective study consisted of cDNA or gDNA derived from T cells, B-cell-depleted T cells, or PBMCs. The research as a whole found: Clinical and demographic metadata were provided uncurated, with the amount varying by source and participant.

Collaborating institutions collected whole blood in K2EDTA tubes following their own protocols. Collaborator samples were shipped for TCRbeta analysis as frozen whole blood, isolated PBMCs, or DNA extracted from either sample type. The CDR3 goes from the cysteine to the phenylalanine over 14 residues. Only the CDR3 part of the read is kept: 42 bases, read in frame from the first base. The germline V gene (reference sequence) gives CDR1 as GTSNPN and CDR2 as SVGIG. Unmatched junction bases come to 6, with V trimmed by 3 bases and J by 4 bases. TCRbeta CDR3 regions were amplified from genomic DNA using the immunoSEQ Assay, a bias-controlled multiplex PCR. In the authors' own workflow: The number of nucleated cells in each sample was estimated by amplification of reference gene primers within the assay. Sequence reads were collapsed and filtered to measure the absolute abundance of every unique TCRbeta CDR3 rearrangement. For each sample, productive Simpson clonality was calculated as the square root of Simpson's diversity index over productive rearrangements. In TCRdb, the immuneACCESS table is reduced to in-frame sequences with V and J assigned. These tables do not hold every clone; where another copy was compared, an unresolved V gene accounts for under half, and the others remain unexplained. The DNA was the basis for D and trimming; V, J and clone size are from that table. Counted in this sample were 300,000 or so clones; 86% of them appeared once. Around 1.6% of the sample comes from the top ten.

This clonotype originated in a woman between 45 and 60 years old with acute or convalescent COVID-19. The specimen was peripheral blood. The sequence is built from TRBV30 and TRBJ2-5; a stretch of 9 junction bases matches TRBD1. Here the CDR3 is given as CAWRMGQGRETQYF. The nucleotide sequence reads as follows: TGTGCCTGGAGAATGGGACAGGGACGAGAGACCCAGTACTTC.